This T cell receptor beta chain comes out of a study of cytomegalovirus exposure and HLA in healthy donors. Germline V gene lookup returns CDR1 SGHRS and CDR2 YFSETQ. The CDR3 loop spans 16 amino acids. V was clipped by 2 bases and J by 4 bases, with 15 bases between them. PCR involved 60 Vbeta and 13 Jbeta primers. The protocol was immunoSEQ multiplex PCR, while the TCRdb copy is restricted to in-frame clones and leaves out a portion. The sample includes roughly 98,000 clones, over 70% of them seen just once. The specimen sequenced was PBMCs. The chain carries TRBV5-1 and TRBJ1-4; no definite D call. The clonotype comes from a man younger than 35 in good health and CMV-seropositive. The CDR3 DNA sequence: TGCGCCAGCAGCTTAATAAAGCGAGACGGTAATGAAAAACTGTTTTTT. It yields the protein CASSLIKRDGNEKLFF.